This paragraph covers one T cell receptor beta chain sequence. Donors were grouped by their self-reported clinical history. Per the original data handling: From reference gene primer amplification, estimates of nucleated cell counts were derived. Generated by immunoSEQ multiplex PCR, the TCRdb table keeps only in-frame clones and is missing some. Clone size and V and J calls were adopted from that table, with D and trimming inferred from the DNA. The repertoire has approximately 200,000 clones, less than 90% of them found once; the top ten carry 4.5% to 5.5%. The sample originates from a study of blood T cell repertoires in COVID-19. Germline V gene sequence: CDR1 SGHAT, CDR2 FQNNGV. Trimming took 6 bases from V and 4 from J, leaving 16 bases between them. The CDR3 runs 15 residues.

The source is a woman between 25 and 40 years old who had been exposed to COVID-19. Sequencing was carried out using PBMCs or T cells enriched from blood (not recorded which). The chain recombines TRBV11-2 with TRBJ1-5; D perhaps matches TRBD1 (6 bases). CDR3 amino acids: CASSLRGGVNQPQHF. CDR3 nucleotide sequence: TGTGCCAGCAGTTTGAGGGGGGGCGTGAATCAGCCCCAGCATTTT.